The 8 T cell receptor beta chains listed next were all sequenced from one sample in a study of beta chain features in type 1 diabetes. Since all of the isolated RNA was reverse transcribed, expressed TCRB transcripts were what got sequenced. TCRdb keeps only in-frame clones here, not all; method: immunoSEQ multiplex PCR. The sample lists 630,000 or so clones; 11% to 15% were seen once. Antigen specificity for these receptors is unknown. Overall study results and limits: Patients with Type 1 diabetes showed moderately but significantly shorter TCRB CDR3s in all four CD4+ subsets.

Sequencing used naive CD4+ T cells from blood. The source of these receptors is a man aged 18-30 years with type 1 diabetes.

The chain combines TRBV6-5 with TRBJ2-7; 9 nucleotides line up with TRBD2. V was clipped by 6 bases and J by 0 bases; unmatched bases: 3. There are 14 residues in the CDR3. The germline gives CDR1 MNHEY, CDR2 SVGAGI. The CDR3 reads CASSLSGSSYEQYF. The CDR3 DNA reads TGTGCCAGCAGCCTTAGCGGGAGCTCCTACGAGCAGTACTTC.

This clone was seen only a few times. The rearrangement joins TRBV30 to TRBJ1-5; D is unresolved. From germline, CDR1 is GTSNPN and CDR2 SVGIG (reference sequence). This CDR3 comprises 13 residues. The V end lost 4 bases, the J end lost 5 bases, and 12 bases lay between the germline ends. CDR3 in amino acids: CAWNPIRDQPQHF. In nucleotides, the CDR3 is TGTGCCTGGAACCCGATTCGTGATCAGCCCCAGCATTTT. Based on the CDR3 plus reference TRBV30 and TRBJ1-5, the full variable domain is SQTIHQWPATLVQPVGSPLSLECTVEGTSNPNLYWYRQAAGRGLQLLFYSVGIGQISSEVPQNLSASRPQDRQFILSSKKLLLSDSGFYLCAWNPIRDQPQHFGDGTRLSIL.

The chain uses TRBV29-1 and TRBJ2-5, with 9 bases that match TRBD2. The CDR3 consists of 13 residues. With V trimmed by 3 bases and J by 4 bases, 3 bases remained unmatched. Germline values: CDR1 SQVTM, CDR2 ANQGSEA. The CDR3 sequence is CSVDSGSGETQYF. CDR3 coding DNA: TGCAGCGTTGATAGCGGGAGTGGAGAGACCCAGTACTTC.

V is TRBV14 and J is TRBJ1-2; D unresolved. There are 14 residues in the CDR3. CDR1 and CDR2 from the germline V gene are SGHDN and FVKESK. V was shortened by 4 bases and J by 0 bases, with 9 bases between the two germline ends. CDR3 sequence: CASSRTPTNYGYTF. The CDR3 nucleotides are TGTGCCAGCAGCCGAACCCCAACTAACTATGGCTACACCTTC.

The V and J genes are TRBV5-1 and TRBJ2-7, with D tentatively TRBD1 (6 bases). Germline loops: CDR1 SGHRS, CDR2 YFSETQ. The V end lost 1 base, the J end lost 0 bases, and 17 bases lay between the germline ends. This CDR3 comprises 17 residues. The CDR3 spells CASSLFLTGQASYEQYF. The CDR3 DNA is TGCGCCAGCAGCTTGTTCTTGACGGGACAAGCCTCCTACGAGCAGTACTTC.

This clone was detected a few times. V usage is TRBV5-1 and J usage is TRBJ2-4; D might be TRBD2 (6 bases). This CDR3 comprises 14 residues. V gave up 3 bases and J gave up 4 bases, with 11 bases separating them. Per germline, CDR1 SGHRS and CDR2 YFSETQ. The CDR3 DNA reads as TGCGCCAGCAGCTGGACTATTCCTAAAAACATTCAGTACTTC. This translates into CASSWTIPKNIQYF.

This chain connects TRBV18 to TRBJ1-2; D is uncertain. The V end was cut by 1 base, the J end by 12 bases, with 12 bases between. CDR3 length: 12 amino acids. In germline, CDR1 is KGHSH, CDR2 LQKENI. Written as DNA, the CDR3 is TGTGCCAGCTCACCACAGTCGCTCATCGACACCTTC. The encoded protein is CASSPQSLIDTF.

This clone was counted between two and nine times. V is TRBV6-5 and J is TRBJ1-1; D ambiguous. V dropped 0 bases and J dropped 3 bases, with 8 bases sitting between them. Germline V gene lookup returns CDR1 MNHEY and CDR2 SVGAGI. The CDR3 sequence is 14 residues long. This CDR3 reads CASSYSGGYTEAFF. As DNA, the CDR3 is TGTGCCAGCAGTTACTCAGGCGGTTACACTGAAGCTTTCTTT.